The next 28 T cell receptor beta chains were all read from a single sample in a study of cytomegalovirus exposure and HLA in healthy donors. The data were produced by immunoSEQ multiplex PCR, yet TCRdb's version contains in-frame clones alone and is incomplete. Here the sample spans roughly 80,000 clones, approximately 93% being singletons. Sequencing was carried out using PBMCs. All receptors derive from a woman aged 18-29 years in good health and CMV-seronegative.

Only one count was recorded for this clone. The rearrangement links TRBV7-9 to TRBJ2-7, with a weak D call TRBD1 (6 bases). V was trimmed by 0 bases and J by 10 bases, leaving 10 bases between them. CDR1 and CDR2 (germline): SEHNR, FQNEAQ (reference sequence). This CDR3 spans 12 amino acids. CDR3 sequence: CASSLAEGEQYF. In nucleotides, the CDR3 is TGTGCCAGCAGCTTAGCTGAGGGGGAACAGTACTTC. Looking up the rest from reference TRBV7-9 and TRBJ2-7 gives the full variable domain: DTGVSQNPRHKITKRGQNVTFRCDPISEHNRLYWYRQTLGQGPEFLTYFQNEAQLEKSRLLSDRFSAERPKGSFSTLEIQRTEQGDSAMYLCASSLAEGEQYFGPGTRLTVT.

The CDR3 loop reads CASSLVSSNEQFF. In DNA form, the CDR3 reads TGCGCCAGCAGCTTGGTTTCCAGCAATGAGCAGTTCTTC. This sequence joins TRBV5-1 and TRBJ2-1; D is ambiguous. V lost 0 bases and J 6 bases, leaving 7 bases between the germline ends. Germline CDR1 reads SGHRS; CDR2 reads YFSETQ. The CDR3 extends over 13 amino acids. Supplemented by reference TRBV5-1 and TRBJ2-1, the full variable domain reads KAGVTQTPRYLIKTRGQQVTLSCSPISGHRSVSWYQQTPGQGLQFLFEYFSETQRNKGNFPGRFSGRQFSNSRSEMNVSTLELGDSALYLCASSLVSSNEQFFGPGTRLTVL.

The chain combines TRBV5-4 with TRBJ2-7, with D possibly matching TRBD2 (5 bases). CDR1 is SGHNT and CDR2 is YYREEE in the germline V gene (reference sequence). This CDR3 has 12 residues. With 4 bases removed from V and 6 bases from J, the gap between germline ends came to 11 bases. The CDR3 sequence is CASSSGTAEQYF. As DNA, the CDR3 is TGTGCCAGCAGCAGCGGAACAGCCGAGCAGTACTTC.

This chain links TRBV4-3 with TRBJ1-2, with D perhaps matching TRBD1 (5 bases). The V end lost 0 bases, the J end lost 6 bases, and 20 bases lay between the germline ends. The CDR3 is 17 residues long. Per the germline V gene, CDR1 is LGHNA and CDR2 is YSLEER. This CDR3 is CASSQDGGAIQGDGYTF. In nucleotides, the CDR3 is TGCGCCAGCAGCCAAGATGGAGGGGCAATTCAAGGGGATGGCTACACCTTC.

CDR3 in DNA: TGTGCCAGCAGATCCCCGGCAGATACGCAGTATTTT. It encodes CASRSPADTQYF. The chain employs TRBV28 and TRBJ2-3; D uncertain. Germline lookup yields CDR1 MDHEN and CDR2 SYDVKM. Trimming removed 6 bases at V and 4 bases at J, with 8 bases between. The CDR3 contains 12 residues.

The chain combines TRBV7-2 with TRBJ2-5, with D unresolved. This CDR3 region has 15 residues. The V gene lost 0 bases and the J gene lost 1 base, with 9 bases spanning the gap. The V gene's germline CDR1 is SGHTA and CDR2 FQGNSA. CDR3 bases: TGTGCCAGCAGCTTAGCGCCGGTACCCCAAGAGACCCAGTACTTC. Its protein product is CASSLAPVPQETQYF. Filled out from reference TRBV7-2 and TRBJ2-5, the complete variable domain reads GAGVSQSPSNKVTEKGKDVELRCDPISGHTALYWYRQSLGQGLEFLIYFQGNSAPDKSGLPSDRFSAERTGGSVSTLTIQRTQQEDSAVYLCASSLAPVPQETQYFGPGTRLLVL.

The chain recombines TRBV5-1 with TRBJ1-1; 7 bases match TRBD1. From germline, CDR1 is SGHRS and CDR2 YFSETQ. The CDR3 consists of 13 residues. The V and J ends lost 2 bases and 6 bases, in that order; junction bases with no gene match: 4. CDR3 sequence (DNA): TGCGCCAGCAGCTTAACAGGGGTACCTGAAGCTTTCTTT. It codes for CASSLTGVPEAFF.

This chain uses TRBV25-1 with TRBJ2-2; no clear D. Germline CDR1 is MGHDK and CDR2 is SYGVNS. This CDR3 has 14 amino acids. V gave up 1 base and J gave up 7 bases, with 10 bases separating them. CDR3 DNA: TGTGCCAGCAGTGAATTGATCGTGAGCGGGGAGCTGTTTTTT. Translating gives CASSELIVSGELFF.

This chain uses TRBV28 with TRBJ1-1; D uncertain. Per germline, CDR1 MDHEN and CDR2 SYDVKM. V was trimmed by 2 bases and J by 5 bases, leaving 12 bases between them. The CDR3 length is 14 residues. The CDR3 sequence is CASSLTGQWTEAFF. For the CDR3, the DNA is TGTGCCAGCAGTTTAACGGGTCAATGGACTGAAGCTTTCTTT.

This sequence joins TRBV7-6 and TRBJ1-6; 7 bases are shared with TRBD1. This CDR3 has 14 amino acids. V shed 4 bases, J shed 10 bases, and the junction held 7 bases outside the gene matches. Germline-derived CDR1 and CDR2 are SGHVS and FNYEAQ. CDR3 residues: CASSSRQGDSPLHF. The CDR3 DNA sequence: TGTGCCAGCAGCTCCCGACAGGGAGACTCACCCCTCCACTTT. Full variable domain (outside the CDR3, taken from reference TRBV7-6 and TRBJ1-6): GAGVSQSPRYKVTKRGQDVALRCDPISGHVSLYWYRQALGQGPEFLTYFNYEAQQDKSGLPNDRFSAERPEGSISTLTIQRTEQRDSAMYRCASSSRQGDSPLHFGNGTRLTVT.

V and J are TRBV10-1 and TRBJ2-7, with 9 nucleotides matching TRBD1. Germline CDR1 WNHNN, CDR2 SYGVQD (reference sequence). The V gene end was trimmed by 3 bases and the J gene end by 6 bases; junction bases not matched to a gene: 6. The CDR3 has 14 residues. In nucleotides, the CDR3 is TGCGCCAGCAGTGATTTTGGACAGGGGTCCGAGCAGTACTTC. Translated, it gives CASSDFGQGSEQYF.

This clone was seen a few times. The chain couples TRBV6-1 to TRBJ2-3; 8 bases map to TRBD1. The CDR3 has 15 residues. With 1 base clipped from V and 1 base from J, the junction kept 1 base outside the gene matches. The V gene's germline CDR1 is MNHNS and CDR2 SASEGT. The CDR3 region is CASSEETGGTDTQYF. CDR3 sequence (DNA): TGTGCCAGCAGTGAAGAGACAGGGGGCACAGATACGCAGTATTTT.

V gene TRBV5-4 combines with J gene TRBJ2-7; 10 positions agree with TRBD1. With 2 bases clipped from V and 4 bases from J, the junction kept 9 bases outside the gene matches. The germline CDR1 and CDR2 sequences are SGHNT and YYREEE (reference sequence). The CDR3 is made up of 16 amino acids. CDR3 DNA sequence: TGTGCCAGCAGCTTCGGCGACGGGACAGGGGTGTACGAGCAGTACTTC. Protein sequence: CASSFGDGTGVYEQYF.

V is TRBV30 and J is TRBJ1-6, with 10 bases fitting TRBD1. V dropped 3 bases and J dropped 12; count of bases not matched to a gene: 5. The CDR3 sequence is 13 residues long. Germline CDR1 reads GTSNPN; CDR2 reads SVGIG (reference sequence). CDR3: CAWSPGQGRPLHF. As DNA, the CDR3 is TGTGCCTGGAGCCCGGGACAGGGGCGACCCCTCCACTTT.

The chain recombines TRBV5-4 with TRBJ2-5; no firm D call. From germline, CDR1 is SGHNT and CDR2 YYREEE (reference sequence). Trimming took off 0 bases at V and 1 base at J, with 7 bases between the two ends. CDR3 size: 14 residues. As DNA, the CDR3 is TGTGCCAGCAGCTTGGGGCCCCCCCAAGAGACCCAGTACTTC. This encodes CASSLGPPQETQYF.

This chain links TRBV19 with TRBJ2-7; D perhaps matches TRBD1 (5 bases). The CDR3 is 14 amino acids. Trimming stripped 3 bases from V and 0 bases from J, with 9 bases between. Germline V gene sequence: CDR1 LNHDA, CDR2 SQIVND (reference sequence). The CDR3 coding sequence is TGTGCCAGTAGTATTCTGGACAACTCCTACGAGCAGTACTTC. Amino acids: CASSILDNSYEQYF.

This chain connects TRBV7-9 to TRBJ1-6; 9 bases fit TRBD1. V was pared by 5 bases and J by 10 bases, with 6 bases of the junction left unmatched. This CDR3 spans 14 amino acids. CDR1 SEHNR and CDR2 FQNEAQ come from the germline V gene (reference sequence). Here the CDR3 reads CASSAGQGSSPLHF. Here the CDR3 DNA reads TGTGCCAGCAGCGCTGGACAGGGGAGCTCACCCCTCCACTTT.

The V gene is TRBV19, the J gene TRBJ2-7; D is possibly TRBD1 (5 bases). The CDR3 runs 13 residues. The germline V gene encodes CDR1 LNHDA and CDR2 SQIVND (reference sequence). V lost 3 bases to trimming and J lost 3 bases, with 9 bases between them. This CDR3 is CASSMDTFYEQYF. Written as DNA, the CDR3 is TGTGCCAGTAGTATGGACACCTTCTACGAGCAGTACTTC.

The chain recombines TRBV11-3 with TRBJ1-1; no clear D gene. Per germline, CDR1 SGHNT and CDR2 YENEEA. CDR3 size: 13 residues. V lost 4 bases to trimming and J lost 2 bases, with 8 bases between them. The CDR3 protein is CASSYTFNTEAFF. CDR3 DNA: TGTGCCAGCAGCTACACATTTAACACTGAAGCTTTCTTT.

The V and J genes are TRBV6-5 and TRBJ2-3, with 9 bases that match TRBD2. Germline CDR1 is MNHEY and CDR2 is SVGAGI. The V gene end was trimmed by 5 bases and the J gene end by 3 bases; junction bases not matched to a gene: 6. The CDR3 sequence is 15 residues long. The CDR3 region is CASSARLAVTDTQYF. DNA of the CDR3: TGTGCCAGCAGTGCGCGACTAGCGGTAACAGATACGCAGTATTTT.

The chain combines TRBV5-1 with TRBJ2-7; 7 bases fit TRBD2. V lost 4 bases and J lost 3; bases outside the gene matches: 13. Germline assignment: CDR1 SGHRS and CDR2 YFSETQ. There are 16 residues in the CDR3. CDR3 sequence: CASSRDAGESFYEQYF. The CDR3 nucleotides read TGCGCCAGCAGCAGAGACGCGGGGGAATCCTTCTACGAGCAGTACTTC.

The chain combines TRBV7-2 with TRBJ1-1; no definite D call. The V end was cut by 5 bases, the J end by 1 base, with 11 bases between. Germline V gene data show CDR1 as SGHTA and CDR2 as FQGNSA. This CDR3 comprises 14 residues. The CDR3 DNA reads TGTGCCAGCAGCCCTAGTGCGGCGAACACTGAAGCTTTCTTT. This translates into CASSPSAANTEAFF.

The chain is built from TRBV7-2 and TRBJ2-7; TRBD1 agrees at 7 bases. CDR3 length: 15 amino acids. Losses at the gene ends were 5 bases for V and 2 bases for J; bases not matched to a gene: 9. The germline CDR1 and CDR2 sequences are SGHTA and FQGNSA. CDR3 in amino acids: CASSIHGTVAYEQYF. For the CDR3, the DNA is TGTGCCAGCAGCATTCATGGGACAGTCGCCTACGAGCAGTACTTC.

V is TRBV28 and J is TRBJ1-4; maybe TRBD1 (5 bases). Trimming took 6 bases from V and 0 from J, leaving 14 bases between them. Germline V gene data show CDR1 as MDHEN and CDR2 as SYDVKM. The CDR3 runs 16 residues. CDR3 sequence reads: CASRMDMAATNEKLFF. The CDR3 DNA follows: TGTGCCAGCAGGATGGACATGGCTGCAACTAATGAAAAACTGTTTTTT.

This clone was detected once. CDR3 bases: TGCGCCAGCAGCCAAGATCCGTCCCCCCTAGCGGTATTAAACAATGAGCAGTTCTTC. It is translated as CASSQDPSPLAVLNNEQFF. This rearrangement joins TRBV4-1 to TRBJ2-1; 7 bases line up with TRBD2. The length of the CDR3 is 19 residues. Trimming cost V 0 bases and J 5 bases; bases outside gene matches: 16. CDR1 and CDR2 (germline): MGHRA, YSYEKL.

The table lists this clone with a few counts. The J gene is TRBJ2-1, the V gene TRBV6-4; 14 nucleotides line up with TRBD2. This CDR3 region has 16 residues. Trimming removed 3 bases from V and 8 bases from J; junction bases left unmatched: 6. Germline V gene data show CDR1 as MRHNA and CDR2 as SNTAGT. The CDR3 sequence is CASSETGTSGSDEQFF. As DNA, the CDR3 is TGTGCCAGCAGTGAAACGGGGACTAGCGGGAGTGATGAGCAGTTCTTC.

This chain uses TRBV6-1 with TRBJ1-5, with D maybe TRBD1 (5 bases). Trimming removed 8 bases from V and 0 bases from J, with 11 bases in between. This CDR3 contains 14 residues. Per the germline V gene, CDR1 is MNHNS and CDR2 is SASEGT. CDR3 bases: TGTGCCAGCGGTAGACAGTATAGCAATCAGCCCCAGCATTTT. Translated, it gives CASGRQYSNQPQHF.

The table lists this clone with a count of one. The chain carries TRBV7-9 and TRBJ2-1; 7 positions agree with TRBD2. Unmatched junction bases numbered 13, after V lost 4 bases and J lost 7 bases. CDR3 size: 16 residues. Germline loops: CDR1 SEHNR, CDR2 FQNEAQ (reference sequence). The CDR3 DNA follows: TGTGCCAGCAGCTCGATTTCCGGCGGGAGTATGAATGAGCAGTTCTTC. It codes for CASSSISGGSMNEQFF. Complete variable domain (other parts from reference TRBV7-9 and TRBJ2-1): DTGVSQNPRHKITKRGQNVTFRCDPISEHNRLYWYRQTLGQGPEFLTYFQNEAQLEKSRLLSDRFSAERPKGSFSTLEIQRTEQGDSAMYLCASSSISGGSMNEQFFGPGTRLTVL.